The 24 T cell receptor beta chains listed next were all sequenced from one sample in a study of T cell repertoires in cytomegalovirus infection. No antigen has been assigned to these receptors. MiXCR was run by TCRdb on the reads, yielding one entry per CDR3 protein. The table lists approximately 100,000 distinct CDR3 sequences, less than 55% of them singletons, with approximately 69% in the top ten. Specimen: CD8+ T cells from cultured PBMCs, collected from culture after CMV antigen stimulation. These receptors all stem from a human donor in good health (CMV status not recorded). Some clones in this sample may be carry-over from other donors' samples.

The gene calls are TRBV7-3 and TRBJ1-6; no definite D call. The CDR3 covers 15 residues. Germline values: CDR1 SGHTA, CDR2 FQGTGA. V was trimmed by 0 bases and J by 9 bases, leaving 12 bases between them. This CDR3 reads CASSLTGGYGSPLHF. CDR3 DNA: TGTGCCAGCAGCTTAACGGGAGGGTATGGTTCACCCCTCCACTTT.

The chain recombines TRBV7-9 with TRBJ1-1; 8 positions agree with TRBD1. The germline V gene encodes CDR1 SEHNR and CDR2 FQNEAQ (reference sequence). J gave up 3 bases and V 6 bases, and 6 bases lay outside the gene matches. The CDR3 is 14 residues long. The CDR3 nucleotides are TGTGCCAGCAGAACCGGACAGGGTTACACTGAAGCTTTCTTT. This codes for CASRTGQGYTEAFF.

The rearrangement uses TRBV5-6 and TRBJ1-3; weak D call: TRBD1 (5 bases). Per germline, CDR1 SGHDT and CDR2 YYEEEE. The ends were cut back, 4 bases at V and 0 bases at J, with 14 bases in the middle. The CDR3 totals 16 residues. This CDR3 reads CASSRGRDYSGNTIYF. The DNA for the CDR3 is TGTGCCAGCAGCCGGGGAAGGGACTACTCTGGAAACACCATATATTTT.

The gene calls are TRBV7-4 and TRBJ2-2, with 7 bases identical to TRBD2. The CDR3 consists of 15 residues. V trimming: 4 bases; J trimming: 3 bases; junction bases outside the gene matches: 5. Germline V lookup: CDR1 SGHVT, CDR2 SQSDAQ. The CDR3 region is CASSYSGDYTGELFF. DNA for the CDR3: TGTGCCAGCAGCTACAGCGGGGACTACACCGGGGAGCTGTTTTTT.

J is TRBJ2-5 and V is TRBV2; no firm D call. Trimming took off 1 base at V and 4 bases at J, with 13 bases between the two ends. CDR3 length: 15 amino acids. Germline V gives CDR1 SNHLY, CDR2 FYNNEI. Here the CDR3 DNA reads TGTGCCAGCAGTGAAGTAATTGAAACGGGAGAGACCCAGTACTTC. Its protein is CASSEVIETGETQYF.

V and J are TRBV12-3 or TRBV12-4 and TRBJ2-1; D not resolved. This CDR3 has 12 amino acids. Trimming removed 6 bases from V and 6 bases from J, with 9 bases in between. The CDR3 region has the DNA TGTGCCAGCAGCCTCGTCGGCAATGAGCAGTTCTTC. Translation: CASSLVGNEQFF.

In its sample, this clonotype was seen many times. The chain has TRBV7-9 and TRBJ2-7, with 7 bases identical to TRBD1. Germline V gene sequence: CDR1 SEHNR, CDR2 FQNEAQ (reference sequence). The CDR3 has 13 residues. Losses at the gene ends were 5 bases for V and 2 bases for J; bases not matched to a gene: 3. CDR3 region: CASSRDSAYEQYF. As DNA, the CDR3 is TGTGCCAGCAGCCGGGACAGCGCCTACGAGCAGTACTTC.

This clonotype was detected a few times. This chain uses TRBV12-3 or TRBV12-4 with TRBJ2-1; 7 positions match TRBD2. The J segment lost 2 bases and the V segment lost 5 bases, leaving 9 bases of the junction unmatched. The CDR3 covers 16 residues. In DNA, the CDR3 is TGTGCCAGCAGTCCCCTGAGAGCGGGGCCCTACAATGAGCAGTTCTTC. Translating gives CASSPLRAGPYNEQFF.

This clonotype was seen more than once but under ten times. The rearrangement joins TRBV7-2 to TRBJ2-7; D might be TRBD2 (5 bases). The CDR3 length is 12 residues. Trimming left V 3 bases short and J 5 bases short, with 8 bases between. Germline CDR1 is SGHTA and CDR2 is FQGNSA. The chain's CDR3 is CASSFNGNEQYF. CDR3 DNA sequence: TGTGCCAGCAGCTTTAACGGGAACGAGCAGTACTTC.

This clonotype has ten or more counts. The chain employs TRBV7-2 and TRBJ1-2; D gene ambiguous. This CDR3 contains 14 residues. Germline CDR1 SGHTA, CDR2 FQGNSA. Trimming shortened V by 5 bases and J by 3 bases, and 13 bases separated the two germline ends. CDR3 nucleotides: TGTGCCAGCAGCCCACCCCGGCAGCACTATGGCTACACCTTC. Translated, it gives CASSPPRQHYGYTF.

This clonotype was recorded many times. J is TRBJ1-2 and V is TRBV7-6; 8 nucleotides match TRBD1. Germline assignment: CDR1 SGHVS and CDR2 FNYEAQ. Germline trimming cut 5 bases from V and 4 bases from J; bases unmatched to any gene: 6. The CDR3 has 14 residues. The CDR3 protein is CASSPGGTGYGYTF. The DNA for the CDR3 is TGTGCCAGCAGCCCAGGGGGCACGGGCTATGGCTACACCTTC.

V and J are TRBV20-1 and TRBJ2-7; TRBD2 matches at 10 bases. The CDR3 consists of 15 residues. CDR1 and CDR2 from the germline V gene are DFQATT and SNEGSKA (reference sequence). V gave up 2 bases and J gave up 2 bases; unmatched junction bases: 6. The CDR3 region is CSARTASGSPYEQYF. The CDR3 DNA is TGCAGTGCTAGAACGGCTAGCGGGAGCCCCTACGAGCAGTACTTC.

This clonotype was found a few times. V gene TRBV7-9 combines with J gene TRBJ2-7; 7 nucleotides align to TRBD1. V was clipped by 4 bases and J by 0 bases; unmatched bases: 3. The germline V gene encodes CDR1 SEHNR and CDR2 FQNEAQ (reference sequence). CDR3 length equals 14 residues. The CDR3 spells CASSSGQTSYEQYF. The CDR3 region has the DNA TGTGCCAGCAGCTCGGGACAGACCTCCTACGAGCAGTACTTC.

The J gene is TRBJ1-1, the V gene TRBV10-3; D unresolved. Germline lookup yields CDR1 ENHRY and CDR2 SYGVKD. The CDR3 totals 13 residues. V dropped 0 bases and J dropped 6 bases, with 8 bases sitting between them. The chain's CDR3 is CAISESTGAEAFF. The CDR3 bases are TGTGCCATCAGTGAGTCGACGGGCGCTGAAGCTTTCTTT.

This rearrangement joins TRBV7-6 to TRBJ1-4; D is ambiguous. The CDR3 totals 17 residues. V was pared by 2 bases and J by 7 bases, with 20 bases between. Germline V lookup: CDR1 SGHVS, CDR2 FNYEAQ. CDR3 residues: CASSLPPTEGASEKLFF. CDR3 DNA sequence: TGTGCCAGCAGCTTACCTCCCACAGAGGGTGCGAGTGAAAAACTGTTTTTT. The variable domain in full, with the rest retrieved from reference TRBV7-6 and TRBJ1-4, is GAGVSQSPRYKVTKRGQDVALRCDPISGHVSLYWYRQALGQGPEFLTYFNYEAQQDKSGLPNDRFSAERPEGSISTLTIQRTEQRDSAMYRCASSLPPTEGASEKLFFGSGTQLSVL.

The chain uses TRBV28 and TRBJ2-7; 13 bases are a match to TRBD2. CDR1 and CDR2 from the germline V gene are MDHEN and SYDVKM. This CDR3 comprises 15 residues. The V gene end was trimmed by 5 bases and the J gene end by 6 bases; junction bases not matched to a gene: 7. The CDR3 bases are TGTGCCAGCAGTCCAAGACTAGCGGGGGGACTCGAGCAGTACTTC. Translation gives CASSPRLAGGLEQYF.

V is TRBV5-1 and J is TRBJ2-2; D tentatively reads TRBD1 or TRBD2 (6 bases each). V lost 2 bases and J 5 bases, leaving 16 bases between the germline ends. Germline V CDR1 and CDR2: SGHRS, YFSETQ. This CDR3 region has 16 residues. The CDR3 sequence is CASSFAGGPGTGELFF. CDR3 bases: TGCGCCAGCAGCTTCGCTGGGGGGCCGGGAACCGGGGAGCTGTTTTTT.

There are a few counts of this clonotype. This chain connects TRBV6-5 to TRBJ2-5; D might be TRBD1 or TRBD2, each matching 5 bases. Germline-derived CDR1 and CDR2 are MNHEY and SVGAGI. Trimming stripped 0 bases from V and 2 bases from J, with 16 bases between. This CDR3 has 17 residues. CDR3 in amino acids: CASSYSHWGSFQETQYF. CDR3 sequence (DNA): TGTGCCAGCAGTTACTCTCATTGGGGGTCCTTTCAAGAGACCCAGTACTTC.

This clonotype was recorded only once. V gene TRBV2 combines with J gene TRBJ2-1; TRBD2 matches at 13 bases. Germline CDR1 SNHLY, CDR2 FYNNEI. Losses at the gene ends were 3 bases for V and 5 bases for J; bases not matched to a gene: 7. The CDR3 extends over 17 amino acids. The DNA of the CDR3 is TGTGCCAGCAGTGACCTCCTTACTAGCGGGGGGGACAATGAGCAGTTCTTC. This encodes CASSDLLTSGGDNEQFF.

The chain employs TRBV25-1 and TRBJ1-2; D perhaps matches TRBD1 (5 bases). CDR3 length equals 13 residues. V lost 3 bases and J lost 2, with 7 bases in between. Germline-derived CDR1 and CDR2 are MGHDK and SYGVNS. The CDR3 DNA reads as TGTGCCAGCAGTGAGGGACGGAACTATGGCTACACCTTC. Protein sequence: CASSEGRNYGYTF.

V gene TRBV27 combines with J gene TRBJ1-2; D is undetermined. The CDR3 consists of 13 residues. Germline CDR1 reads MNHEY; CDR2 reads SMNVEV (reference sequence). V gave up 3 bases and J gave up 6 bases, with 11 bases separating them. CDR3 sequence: CASSFRVGHGYTF. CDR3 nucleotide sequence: TGTGCCAGCAGTTTTAGGGTGGGCCATGGCTACACCTTC.

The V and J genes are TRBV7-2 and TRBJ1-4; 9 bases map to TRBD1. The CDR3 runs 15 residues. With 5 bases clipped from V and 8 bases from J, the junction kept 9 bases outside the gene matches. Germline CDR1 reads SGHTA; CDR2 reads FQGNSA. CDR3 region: CASSLRTGVREKLFF. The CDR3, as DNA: TGTGCCAGCAGCCTCCGGACAGGGGTACGCGAAAAACTGTTTTTT.

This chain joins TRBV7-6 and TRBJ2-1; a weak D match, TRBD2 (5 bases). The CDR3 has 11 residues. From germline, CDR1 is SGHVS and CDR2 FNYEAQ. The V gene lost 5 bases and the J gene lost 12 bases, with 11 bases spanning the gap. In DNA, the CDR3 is TGTGCCAGCAGCCCCGGGAACATGCAGTTCTTC. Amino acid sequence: CASSPGNMQFF.

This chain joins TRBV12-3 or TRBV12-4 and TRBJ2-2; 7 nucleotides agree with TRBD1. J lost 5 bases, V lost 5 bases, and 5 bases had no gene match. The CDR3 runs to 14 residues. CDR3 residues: CASSVGTVTGELFF. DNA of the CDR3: TGTGCCAGCAGTGTGGGGACAGTTACCGGGGAGCTGTTTTTT.